This TCR beta chain comes out of a study of blood T cell repertoires in COVID-19. Across the whole study: Samples of COVID-19 (acute and convalescent) were obtained from the United States, Italy and Spain.

Per the study methods: Cell counts per sample came from amplifying reference gene primers. Data came from immunoSEQ multiplex PCR; TCRdb stores just in-frame clones and leaves some out. V and J calls and clone size come straight from that table; D and trimming were deduced from the DNA. There are approximately 210,000 clones in the sample; around 81% occur only once, and 0.9% to 0.95% lies in the top ten. CDR3 length: 15 residues. J was trimmed by 5 bases and V by 4 bases; bases with no gene match: 3. The germline V gene has CDR1 SGHNT and CDR2 YYREEE (reference sequence). Seattle enrolled patients during active infection and tracked them longitudinally.

V gene TRBV5-4 combines with J gene TRBJ2-1; 13 nucleotides line up with TRBD2. The origin of this receptor is a man between 60 and 75 years old with COVID-19, enrolled during active disease. Material: peripheral blood. CDR3 in DNA: TGTGCCAGCAGCACCGGGACTAGCGGGAACAATGAGCAGTTCTTC. It specifies CASSTGTSGNNEQFF.